This T cell receptor beta chain was identified in a study of T-cell memory formation after mild COVID-19. Study details: Largely donor-specific TCR clusters were found. Study-wide results and limits: Nothing confirmed that second-wave clones peaking on day 37 were specific for SARS-CoV-2.

This CDR3 region has 16 residues. Trimming took off 5 bases at V and 3 bases at J, with 17 bases between the two ends. The germline CDR1 and CDR2 sequences are SSHAT and FNYEAQ (reference sequence). The 5'RACE method, run with constant-segment primers, produced TCR alpha and TCR beta cDNA libraries (carrying sample barcodes and UMIs). TCRdb itself ran the 5' RACE reads through MiXCR, one entry per CDR3 protein. The sample has approximately 100,000 distinct CDR3 sequences; 11% are singletons. This clonotype occurred many times. What it binds is not known. The chain carries TRBV7-7 and TRBJ2-1; the D is unclear. Sequenced material: PBMCs or a T cell subset sorted from them (not recorded which). The source of this sequence is a man between 18 and 35 years old who had mild COVID-19 (a few samples of this study predate the infection). Cell type and time point are not known. This CDR3 is CASSPSTVAGYNEQFF. In DNA form, the CDR3 reads TGTGCCAGCAGCCCCTCGACCGTAGCTGGCTACAATGAGCAGTTCTTC.